This T cell receptor (beta chain) originates from a study of shared clonotypes between healthy human individuals. The germline gives CDR1 KGHSH, CDR2 LQKENI. V dropped 0 bases and J dropped 1 base, with 9 bases sitting between them. The CDR3 extends over 15 amino acids. Sequencing used immunoSEQ multiplex PCR; TCRdb keeps in-frame clones, though not all of them. Of about 2,500,000 clones in the sample, roughly nine tenths were seen once. This clonotype originated in a man between 18 and 29 years old in good health. The genes are TRBV18 and TRBJ2-5, with D tentatively TRBD1 (6 bases). The material sequenced was naive CD4+ T cells sorted from blood. Subset meaning: CD45RA+ positively selected. The CDR3 DNA reads TGTGCCAGCTCACCACCGGGACACAGCCAAGAGACCCAGTACTTC. This sequence encodes CASSPPGHSQETQYF.